This TCR beta chain was documented in a study of blood T cell repertoires in COVID-19. Study-wide background: Acute and convalescent COVID-19 samples came from the United States, Italy and Spain.

Germline lookup yields CDR1 KGHSH and CDR2 LQKENI. This CDR3 has 14 residues. With 2 bases clipped from V and 2 bases from J, the junction kept 3 bases outside the gene matches. This clone has a handful of counts. The method was immunoSEQ multiplex PCR; TCRdb's version includes in-frame clones alone and lacks a portion of them. Counted here are more than 15,000 clones, around nine tenths occurring once; the ten biggest clones make up less than 6%. The chain recombines TRBV18 with TRBJ2-7; 7 nucleotides agree with TRBD1. This TCR came from a human donor in a cohort sampled during active COVID-19. The sequencing input was peripheral blood. The CDR3 protein is CASSPAQGAYEQYF. The CDR3 DNA sequence: TGTGCCAGCTCACCAGCCCAGGGGGCCTACGAGCAGTACTTC. Full variable domain (remainder filled in from reference TRBV18 and TRBJ2-7): NAGVMQNPRHLVRRRGQEARLRCSPMKGHSHVYWYRQLPEEGLKFMVYLQKENIIDESGMPKERFSAEFPKEGPSILRIQQVVRGDSAAYFCASSPAQGAYEQYFGPGTRLTVT.